One and the same sample provided the 32 T cell receptor beta chains below, sequenced in a study of blood T cell repertoires in COVID-19. Some clones are missing from TCRdb's copy, which holds only in-frame ones; the method was immunoSEQ multiplex PCR. The data show fewer than 100,000 clones, 75% to 90% seen once. The sequenced material came from peripheral blood. Receptors were obtained from a man aged 55 to 70 with acute or convalescent COVID-19.

J is TRBJ1-1 and V is TRBV5-1; weak D call: TRBD1 (5 bases). V was shortened by 4 bases and J by 6 bases, with 16 bases between the two germline ends. In germline, CDR1 is SGHRS, CDR2 YFSETQ. The CDR3 loop spans 14 amino acids. This CDR3 reads CASSRGGGEPEAFF. Here the CDR3 DNA reads TGCGCCAGCAGCAGGGGAGGCGGGGAACCTGAAGCTTTCTTT.

This chain connects TRBV12-3 or TRBV12-4 to TRBJ2-7; TRBD2 matches at 9 bases. The V segment lost 5 bases and the J segment 5 bases; nucleotides outside the gene matches: 4. This CDR3 has 13 amino acids. CDR3 nucleotides: TGTGCCAGCAGTAACGGACTAGCGAACGAGCAGTACTTC. Amino acids: CASSNGLANEQYF.

The CDR3 sequence: CSGDILKSGELFF. The CDR3 DNA follows: TGCAGCGGGGACATTCTGAAATCCGGGGAGCTGTTTTTT. The chain employs TRBV29-1 and TRBJ2-2, with D tentatively TRBD1 (6 bases). The CDR3 spans 13 residues. CDR1 and CDR2 (germline): SQVTM, ANQGSEA. The V gene lost 7 bases and the J gene lost 6 bases, with 15 bases spanning the gap.

The J gene is TRBJ2-2, the V gene TRBV3-1 (or the pseudogene TRBV3-2); TRBD2 might be the D (5 bases). CDR3 length: 16 residues. V gave up 0 bases and J gave up 1 base, with 9 bases separating them. Per germline, CDR1 LGHDT and CDR2 YNNKEL (reference sequence). CDR3 sequence: CASSQETGLNTGELFF. CDR3 nucleotides: TGTGCCAGCAGCCAAGAAACTGGACTGAACACCGGGGAGCTGTTTTTT.

V and J are TRBV10-3 and TRBJ1-6; 7 bases align to TRBD1. J gave up 7 bases and V 10 bases, and 7 bases lay outside the gene matches. CDR1 is ENHRY, CDR2 SYGVKD, per germline. The CDR3 is 13 amino acids. This CDR3 reads CATQGVGNSPLHF. The CDR3 region has the DNA TGTGCCACCCAGGGGGTCGGGAATTCACCCCTCCACTTT.

The chain links TRBV19 to TRBJ1-2; 7 nucleotides align to TRBD1. Germline CDR1 and CDR2: LNHDA and SQIVND (reference sequence). This CDR3 is built from 14 residues. The V segment lost 1 base and the J segment 10 bases; nucleotides outside the gene matches: 9. CDR3 residues: CASSIVGTANVYTF. CDR3 sequence (DNA): TGTGCCAGTAGTATAGTTGGGACAGCGAATGTCTACACCTTC.

The chain links TRBV20-1 to TRBJ2-5; tentatively, D is TRBD2 (6 bases). The V end lost 6 bases, the J end lost 5 bases, and 10 bases lay between the germline ends. The germline V gene has CDR1 DFQATT and CDR2 SNEGSKA (reference sequence). The CDR3 sequence is 11 residues long. The CDR3 DNA is TGCAGTGCCCTCCGGGAGGAGACCCAGTACTTC. Translating gives CSALREETQYF.

Regarding this clone: Other nucleotide sequences from this sample produce the same CDR3. The genes are TRBV30 and TRBJ2-3; possibly TRBD1 for D (6 bases). The CDR3 loop spans 13 amino acids. V dropped 0 bases and J dropped 3 bases, with 7 bases sitting between them. Germline V gene data show CDR1 as GTSNPN and CDR2 as SVGIG (reference sequence). The CDR3 bases are TGTGCCTGGAGTGTAGGGGGTACAGATACGCAGTATTTT. Residues: CAWSVGGTDTQYF.

The chain employs TRBV6-5 and TRBJ2-7, with TRBD2 identical over 11 bases. After removal of 5 bases from V and 8 bases from J, the junction contained 11 bases not matched to a gene. This CDR3 comprises 15 residues. The V gene's germline CDR1 is MNHEY and CDR2 SVGAGI. In nucleotides, the CDR3 is TGTGCCAGCAGTCCCAGGGCGGGACTAGCGGCACAGCAGTACTTC. It encodes CASSPRAGLAAQQYF.

In its sample, this clone was seen once. The chain is built from TRBV3-1 (or the pseudogene TRBV3-2) and TRBJ1-1; D is unresolved. Germline values: CDR1 LGHDT, CDR2 YNNKEL (reference sequence). V was shortened by 4 bases and J by 4 bases, with 10 bases between the two germline ends. This CDR3 region has 13 residues. CDR3 sequence: CASSRLRGTEAFF. The CDR3, as DNA: TGTGCCAGCAGCCGTCTTCGGGGCACTGAAGCTTTCTTT.

The CDR3 is CASSYFRTGGSTEAFF. The CDR3 DNA reads TGTGCCAGCAGTTACTTTCGGACAGGGGGTAGCACTGAAGCTTTCTTT. The J gene is TRBJ1-1, the V gene TRBV6-2 or TRBV6-3, with 10 bases identical to TRBD1. V lost 1 base and J lost 4; bases outside the gene matches: 6. The length of the CDR3 is 16 residues. Germline V lookup: CDR1 MNHEY, CDR2 SVGEGT.

This sequence joins TRBV1 and TRBJ1-3; the table's D call, TRBD1, was not checked against the DNA. TRBV1 is a listed pseudogene. The CDR3 length is 16 residues. The chain's CDR3 is CTSSQGMTGAGNTIYF. The CDR3 DNA reads TGCACCAGCAGCCAAGGGATGACAGGGGCTGGAAACACCATATATTTT.

The genes are TRBV29-1 and TRBJ2-3; D gene unclear. V lost 4 bases, J lost 0 bases, and 14 bases lay in between. The CDR3 totals 15 residues. Germline V gene sequence: CDR1 SQVTM, CDR2 ANQGSEA. The DNA for the CDR3 is TGCAGCGTTGGAATAGACGGAGCTAGCACAGATACGCAGTATTTT. It is translated as CSVGIDGASTDTQYF.

The rearrangement joins TRBV19 to TRBJ1-5, with D perhaps matching TRBD1 (5 bases). The germline V gene encodes CDR1 LNHDA and CDR2 SQIVND (reference sequence). V gave up 4 bases and J gave up 6 bases, with 10 bases separating them. The CDR3 totals 13 residues. The CDR3 sequence is CASSTGGSQPQHF. CDR3 sequence (DNA): TGTGCCAGTAGTACCGGGGGGTCTCAGCCCCAGCATTTT.

The V call is TRBV15, the J call TRBJ2-3, with D possibly matching TRBD1 (6 bases). V was clipped by 0 bases and J by 4 bases, with 11 bases between them. The CDR3 has 15 amino acids. Germline values: CDR1 LNHNV, CDR2 YYDKDF (reference sequence). As DNA, the CDR3 is TGTGCCACCAGCAGAGATAGACAGGCCCCAGATACGCAGTATTTT. It yields the protein CATSRDRQAPDTQYF.

This chain connects TRBV6-1 to TRBJ1-3; D possibly corresponds to TRBD1 (5 bases). V dropped 1 base and J dropped 0 bases, with 16 bases sitting between them. Germline CDR1 and CDR2: MNHNS and SASEGT. This CDR3 has 18 residues. The CDR3 spells CASSEVLTAPSSGNTIYF. CDR3 sequence (DNA): TGTGCCAGCAGTGAAGTGTTGACAGCTCCGAGCTCTGGAAACACCATATATTTT.

This chain uses TRBV10-3 with TRBJ2-1, with 10 bases matching TRBD2. V gave up 5 bases and J gave up 7 bases; unmatched junction bases: 5. Germline CDR1 ENHRY, CDR2 SYGVKD. The CDR3 length is 14 residues. CDR3 bases: TGTGCCATCAGTACTAGCGGGGCCCTAAATGAGCAGTTCTTC. Its translation: CAISTSGALNEQFF.

In DNA form, the CDR3 reads TGTGCCAGCAGCGGCTCCTTGGGGACACGGGGCGAGCAGTACTTC. Translation gives CASSGSLGTRGEQYF. The chain combines TRBV6-5 with TRBJ2-7; perhaps TRBD1 as D (6 bases). V lost 6 bases, J lost 6 bases, and 21 bases lay in between. The V gene's germline CDR1 is MNHEY and CDR2 SVGAGI. This CDR3 region has 15 residues.

The V call is TRBV30, the J call TRBJ2-5; D unclear. Germline V gene data show CDR1 as GTSNPN and CDR2 as SVGIG (reference sequence). The CDR3 sequence is 12 residues long. Trimming pared 4 bases from V and 1 base from J, leaving 7 bases between. The chain's CDR3 is CAWTRVQETQYF. CDR3 bases: TGTGCCTGGACTCGGGTCCAAGAGACCCAGTACTTC.

This clone was seen once. This chain uses TRBV6-4 with TRBJ1-5; D is unclear. V lost 0 bases and J lost 3, with 12 bases in between. The CDR3 covers 16 residues. Germline CDR1 and CDR2: MRHNA and SNTAGT. The CDR3 region is CASSDSLQQPNQPQHF. The CDR3 region has the DNA TGTGCCAGCAGTGACTCTTTACAGCAACCCAATCAGCCCCAGCATTTT.

The V and J genes are TRBV6-5 and TRBJ2-7; 9 nucleotides line up with TRBD2. J was trimmed by 2 bases and V by 2 bases; bases with no gene match: 4. Germline loops: CDR1 MNHEY, CDR2 SVGAGI. CDR3 length: 15 residues. The CDR3 region is CASSYEQRGAYEQYF. CDR3 DNA sequence: TGTGCCAGCAGTTACGAGCAGCGGGGGGCCTACGAGCAGTACTTC.

This chain uses TRBV6-6 with TRBJ2-3; D uncertain. V shed 2 bases and J shed 2 bases, with 11 bases lying between them. CDR1 is MNHNY, CDR2 SVGAGI, per germline (reference sequence). This CDR3 has 15 amino acids. The CDR3 nucleotides read TGTGCCAGCAGTTACGCGAGAAGCGTCACAGATACGCAGTATTTT. This gives the protein CASSYARSVTDTQYF.

The chain employs TRBV5-1 and TRBJ2-2, with 7 nucleotides matching TRBD1. The CDR3 has 17 residues. The V gene end was trimmed by 4 bases and the J gene end by 3 bases; junction bases not matched to a gene: 12. CDR1 is SGHRS, CDR2 YFSETQ, per germline. The CDR3 region is CASSGLRDRSYTGELFF. The CDR3 DNA reads as TGCGCCAGCAGCGGACTCCGGGACAGATCTTACACCGGGGAGCTGTTTTTT.

The V and J genes are TRBV7-2 and TRBJ1-1; a weak D match, TRBD1 (6 bases). Trimming cost V 2 bases and J 8 bases, with 15 bases left between them. From germline, CDR1 is SGHTA and CDR2 FQGNSA. This CDR3 has 14 amino acids. CDR3 region: CASSLPLGGAEAFF. The CDR3 DNA reads TGTGCCAGCAGCTTACCCCTAGGGGGAGCCGAAGCTTTCTTT.

This chain connects TRBV3-1 (or the pseudogene TRBV3-2) to TRBJ2-6, with 7 bases matching TRBD1. V shed 2 bases, J shed 0 bases, and the junction held 4 bases outside the gene matches. The CDR3 is made up of 17 amino acids. Germline CDR1 LGHDT, CDR2 YNNKEL (reference sequence). The CDR3 region is CASSQWTGSSGANVLTF. CDR3 DNA sequence: TGTGCCAGCAGCCAATGGACAGGTAGCTCTGGGGCCAACGTCCTGACTTTC.

The CDR3 reads CASSRGGPAFEQYF. Written as DNA, the CDR3 is TGCGCCAGCAGCCGAGGAGGGCCTGCTTTCGAGCAGTACTTC. This chain uses TRBV5-1 with TRBJ2-7; a possible D gene is TRBD2 (6 bases). The CDR3 has 14 amino acids. Germline CDR1 is SGHRS and CDR2 is YFSETQ. Trimming took 4 bases from V and 6 from J, leaving 17 bases between them.

This chain joins TRBV29-1 and TRBJ1-3, with a weak D call TRBD1 (6 bases). Germline V gives CDR1 SQVTM, CDR2 ANQGSEA. Trimming shortened V by 5 bases and J by 4 bases, and 18 bases separated the two germline ends. This CDR3 is built from 15 residues. The CDR3 sequence is CSVRETGSLGNTIYF. DNA of the CDR3: TGCAGCGTTCGTGAAACAGGGTCACTCGGAAACACCATATATTTT.

The chain has TRBV5-1 and TRBJ2-2, with a possible D match to TRBD2 (6 bases). The CDR3 consists of 16 residues. Trimming cost V 0 bases and J 0 bases, with 9 bases left between them. Germline CDR1 SGHRS, CDR2 YFSETQ. CDR3 coding DNA: TGCGCCAGCAGCTTGGTTCTAGCGACGAACACCGGGGAGCTGTTTTTT. It encodes CASSLVLATNTGELFF.

The chain carries TRBV30 and TRBJ1-6; possibly TRBD1 for D (5 bases). Deletions cut 5 bases from V and 6 bases from J, with 8 bases between. Germline assignment: CDR1 GTSNPN and CDR2 SVGIG (reference sequence). This CDR3 is 12 amino acids long. This CDR3 reads CAWGQGNSPLHF. The CDR3 DNA sequence: TGTGCCTGGGGGCAGGGTAATTCACCCCTCCACTTT.

The gene calls are TRBV13 and TRBJ2-1; weak D call: TRBD1 (5 bases). The V gene lost 5 bases and the J gene lost 5 bases, with 13 bases spanning the gap. CDR1 PRHDT and CDR2 FYEKMQ come from the germline V gene (reference sequence). The CDR3 runs 14 residues. The CDR3 sequence is CASSPRDSNNEQFF. As DNA, the CDR3 is TGTGCCAGCAGCCCCCGCGACAGCAACAATGAGCAGTTCTTC. The variable domain in full, with the rest retrieved from reference TRBV13 and TRBJ2-1, is AAGVIQSPRHLIKEKRETATLKCYPIPRHDTVYWYQQGPGQDPQFLISFYEKMQSDKGSIPDRFSAQQFSDYHSELNMSSLELGDSALYFCASSPRDSNNEQFFGPGTRLTVL.

This rearrangement joins TRBV7-6 to TRBJ2-7; 12 nucleotides align to TRBD1. The CDR3 is made up of 19 amino acids. V shed 1 base and J 6 bases; nucleotides not matched to a gene: 16. Per the germline V gene, CDR1 is SGHVS and CDR2 is FNYEAQ. The CDR3, as DNA: TGTGCCAGCAGCTTAGAGGGCCCGTGGGGGACAGGGGGCTCCAGCGAGCAGTACTTC. Translation: CASSLEGPWGTGGSSEQYF.

V gene TRBV6-5 combines with J gene TRBJ2-3, with D possibly TRBD2 on 5 matching bases. Germline-derived CDR1 and CDR2 are MNHEY and SVGAGI. The CDR3 has 13 residues. V lost 6 bases and J lost 5, with 12 bases in between. The CDR3 DNA follows: TGTGCCAGCAGCCTCAGGAGGCAAGATACGCAGTATTTT. It translates to CASSLRRQDTQYF.